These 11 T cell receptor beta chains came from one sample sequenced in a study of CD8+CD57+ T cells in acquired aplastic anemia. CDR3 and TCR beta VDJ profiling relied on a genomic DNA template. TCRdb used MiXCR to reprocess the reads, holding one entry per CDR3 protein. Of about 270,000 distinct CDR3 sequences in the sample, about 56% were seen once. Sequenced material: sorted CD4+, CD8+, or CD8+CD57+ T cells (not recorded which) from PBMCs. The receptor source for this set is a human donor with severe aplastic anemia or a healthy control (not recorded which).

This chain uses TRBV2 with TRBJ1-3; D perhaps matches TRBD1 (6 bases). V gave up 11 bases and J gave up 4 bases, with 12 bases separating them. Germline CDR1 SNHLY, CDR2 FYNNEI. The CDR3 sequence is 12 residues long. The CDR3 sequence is CAVQGGGNTIYF. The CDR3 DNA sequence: TGTGCCGTACAGGGAGGCGGAAACACCATATATTTT.

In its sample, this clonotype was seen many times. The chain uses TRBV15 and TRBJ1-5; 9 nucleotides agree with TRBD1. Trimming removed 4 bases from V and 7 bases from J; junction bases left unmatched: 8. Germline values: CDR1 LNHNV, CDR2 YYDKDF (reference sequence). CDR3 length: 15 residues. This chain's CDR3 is CATSIQTGGEQPQHF. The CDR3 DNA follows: TGTGCCACCAGCATCCAGACAGGGGGAGAACAGCCCCAGCATTTT.

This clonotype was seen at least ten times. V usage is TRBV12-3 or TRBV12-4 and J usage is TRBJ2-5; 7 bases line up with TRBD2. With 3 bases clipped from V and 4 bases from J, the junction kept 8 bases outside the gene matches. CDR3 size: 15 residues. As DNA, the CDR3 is TGTGCCAGCAGTTTCCCGGGGGGAACGGGAGAGACCCAGTACTTC. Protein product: CASSFPGGTGETQYF.

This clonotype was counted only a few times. CDR3 DNA sequence: TGTGCCAGCAGCTTAAGAGGGGGCCCTAACTATGGCTACACCTTC. This gives the protein CASSLRGGPNYGYTF. The V gene is TRBV7-3, the J gene TRBJ1-2; TRBD1 aligns across 7 bases. Unmatched junction bases numbered 2, after V lost 1 base and J lost 0 bases. This CDR3 has 15 residues. The germline V gene has CDR1 SGHTA and CDR2 FQGTGA.

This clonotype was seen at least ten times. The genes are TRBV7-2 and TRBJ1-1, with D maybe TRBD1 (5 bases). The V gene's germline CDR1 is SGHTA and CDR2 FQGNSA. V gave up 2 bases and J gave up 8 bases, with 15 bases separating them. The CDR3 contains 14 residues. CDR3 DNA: TGTGCCAGCAGCTTATATCTCAGGGAGTTGGAAGCTTTCTTT. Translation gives CASSLYLRELEAFF.

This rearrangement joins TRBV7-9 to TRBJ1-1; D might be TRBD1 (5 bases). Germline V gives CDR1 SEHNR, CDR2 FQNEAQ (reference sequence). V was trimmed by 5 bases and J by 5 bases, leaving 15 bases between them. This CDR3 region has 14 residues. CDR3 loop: CASSMISGGTEAFF. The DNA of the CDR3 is TGTGCCAGCAGCATGATATCTGGGGGGACTGAAGCTTTCTTT.

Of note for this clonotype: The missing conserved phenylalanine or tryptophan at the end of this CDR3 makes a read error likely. CDR3 nucleotides: TGCAGCGTTGCCCGGACAGCCGAGCAGTACCTC. The encoded protein is CSVARTAEQYL. This chain links TRBV29-1 with TRBJ2-7, with a possible D match to TRBD1 (6 bases). CDR1 SQVTM and CDR2 ANQGSEA come from the germline V gene. Trimming pared 4 bases from V and 6 bases from J, leaving 10 bases between. The CDR3 sequence is 11 residues long.

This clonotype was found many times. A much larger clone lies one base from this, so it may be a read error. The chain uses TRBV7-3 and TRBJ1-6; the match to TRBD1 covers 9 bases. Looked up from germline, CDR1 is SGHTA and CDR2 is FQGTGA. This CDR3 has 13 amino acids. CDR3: CAGSPGQGLPLHF. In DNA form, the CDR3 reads TGTGCCGGCAGCCCGGGACAGGGTCTCCCCCTCCACTTT.

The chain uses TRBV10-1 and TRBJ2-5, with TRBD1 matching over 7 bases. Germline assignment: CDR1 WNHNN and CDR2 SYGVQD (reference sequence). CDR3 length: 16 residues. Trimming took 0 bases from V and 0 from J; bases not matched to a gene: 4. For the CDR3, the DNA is TGCGCCAGCAGTGAGTCTCTGGACAGGAACCAAGAGACCCAGTACTTC. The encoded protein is CASSESLDRNQETQYF.

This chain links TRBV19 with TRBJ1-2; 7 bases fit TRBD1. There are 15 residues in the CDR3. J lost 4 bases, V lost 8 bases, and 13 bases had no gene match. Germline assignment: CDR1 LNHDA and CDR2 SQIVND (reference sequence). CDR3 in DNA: TGTGCCAGTCAAGACGAAGGGGGCACAACCTATGGCTACACCTTC. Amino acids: CASQDEGGTTYGYTF. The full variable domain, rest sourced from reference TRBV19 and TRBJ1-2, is DGGITQSPKYLFRKEGQNVTLSCEQNLNHDAMYWYRQDPGQGLRLIYYSQIVNDFQKGDIAEGYSVSREKKESFPLTVTSAQKNPTAFYLCASQDEGGTTYGYTFGSGTRLTVV.

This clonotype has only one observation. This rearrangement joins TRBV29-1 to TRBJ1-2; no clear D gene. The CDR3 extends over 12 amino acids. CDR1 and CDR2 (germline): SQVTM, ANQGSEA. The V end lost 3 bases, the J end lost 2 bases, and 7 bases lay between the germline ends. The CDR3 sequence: CSVDGANYGYTF. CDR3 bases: TGCAGCGTTGACGGCGCGAACTATGGCTACACCTTC.